This TCR beta chain was identified in a study of breast tumors, draining lymph nodes, adjacent tissues. Study conclusions and caveats: Findings are consistent with lymph node origin and intratumoral expansion of most tumor T cells.

Worth noting for this clonotype: Its antigen is unknown. A much larger clone differs by one base, so this may be a read error.

TCRdb fed the multiplex PCR reads into MiXCR, producing one record per CDR3 protein. The sample consists of over 250,000 distinct CDR3 sequences, 30% to 35% of them appearing once. Samples came from axillary lymph nodes draining the breast cancer. The receptor was derived from a female donor with breast cancer. Some clones in this sample may be carry-over from other donors' samples. The sequenced sample was axillary lymph node tissue.

The CDR3 DNA is TGTGCCAGCAGCTTAGATGGGGCACTAGCGGAAGGCCCGGGGGAGCAGTACTTC. This encodes CASSLDGALAEGPGEQYF. The chain employs TRBV11-3 and TRBJ2-7, with 8 bases that match TRBD2. The CDR3 totals 18 residues. V trimming: 0 bases; J trimming: 7 bases; junction bases outside the gene matches: 17. Germline CDR1 reads SGHNT; CDR2 reads YENEEA.